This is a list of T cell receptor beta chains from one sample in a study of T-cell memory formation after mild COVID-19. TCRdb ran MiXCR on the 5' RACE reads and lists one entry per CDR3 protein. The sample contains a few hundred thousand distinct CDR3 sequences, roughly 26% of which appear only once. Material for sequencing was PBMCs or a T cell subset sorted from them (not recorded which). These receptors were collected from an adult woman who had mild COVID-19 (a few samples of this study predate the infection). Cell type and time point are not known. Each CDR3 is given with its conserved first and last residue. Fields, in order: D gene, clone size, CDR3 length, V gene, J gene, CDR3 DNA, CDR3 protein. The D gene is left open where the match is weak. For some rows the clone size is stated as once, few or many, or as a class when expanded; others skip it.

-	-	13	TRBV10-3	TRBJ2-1	TGTGCCATCAGTGCCACATCAGGTAATGAGCAGTTCTTC	CAISATSGNEQFF
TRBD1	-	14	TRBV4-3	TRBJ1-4	TGCGCCAGCAGGGAGAACAGGGGCAGCGAAAAACTGTTTTTT	CASRENRGSEKLFF
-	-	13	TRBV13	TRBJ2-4	TGTGCCAGCAGCTTAGGCCGGGGAAACATTCAGTACTTC	CASSLGRGNIQYF
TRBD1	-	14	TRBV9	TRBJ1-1	TGTGCCAGCAGCGCCGGGGACAGGGGGGCTGAAGCTTTCTTT	CASSAGDRGAEAFF
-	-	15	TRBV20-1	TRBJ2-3	TGCAGTGCTAGAGATCAGGGCGGGATTACAGATACGCAGTATTTT	CSARDQGGITDTQYF
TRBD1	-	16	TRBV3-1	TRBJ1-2	TGTGCCAGCAGCCCCCGGGACAGGGCCCGTCTACTCGGCTACACCTTC	CASSPRDRARLLGYTF
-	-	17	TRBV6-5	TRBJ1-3	TGTGCCAGCAGTTACACAAGGAACTCCCCATCTGGAAACACCATATATTTT	CASSYTRNSPSGNTIYF
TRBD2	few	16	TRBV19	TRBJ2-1	TGTGCCAGTACCTCCGGGACTAGCGGGTTCTACAATGAGCAGTTCTTC	CASTSGTSGFYNEQFF
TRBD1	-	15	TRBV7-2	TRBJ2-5	TGTGCCAGCAGCCGCGACAGGGGGTCTCGGGAGACCCAGTACTTC	CASSRDRGSRETQYF
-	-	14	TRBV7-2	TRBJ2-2	TGTGCCAGCAGCTTGGTCGGGACATCCGGGGAGCTGTTTTTT	CASSLVGTSGELFF
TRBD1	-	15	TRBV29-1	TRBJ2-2	TGCAGCGTTGAAAACAGGGGGCAAGGAACCGGGGAGCTGTTTTTT	CSVENRGQGTGELFF
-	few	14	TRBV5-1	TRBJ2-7	TGCGCCAGCAGCTGGAGAGGACAGAGCTACGAGCAGTACTTC	CASSWRGQSYEQYF
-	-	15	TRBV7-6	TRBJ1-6	TGTGCCAGCAGCCCCGGGAGATCGAGCAATTCACCCCTCCACTTT	CASSPGRSSNSPLHF
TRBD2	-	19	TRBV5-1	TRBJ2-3	TGCGCCAGCAGCTTGGCTCGGACTAGCGGTGGGGCCGAGTATGATACGCAGTATTTT	CASSLARTSGGAEYDTQYF
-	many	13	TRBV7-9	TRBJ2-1	TGTGCCAGCAGCTTAGGGTCCTACAATGAGCAGTTCTTC	CASSLGSYNEQFF
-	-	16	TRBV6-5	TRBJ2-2	TGTGCCAGCACCCTCGAGGGGACGGGGAACACCGGGGAGCTGTTTTTT	CASTLEGTGNTGELFF
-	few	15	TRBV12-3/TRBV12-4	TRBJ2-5	TGTGCCAGCAGTTTCCTGAGTAACCCGCGAGAGACCCAGTACTTC	CASSFLSNPRETQYF
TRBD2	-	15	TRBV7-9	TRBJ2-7	TGTGCCAGCAGCCCGGGGGGGTCGCCAAGCGACGAGCAGTACTTC	CASSPGGSPSDEQYF
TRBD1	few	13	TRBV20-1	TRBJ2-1	TGCAGTGTCGAACAGGGGGCGGAGGCTGAGCAGTTCTTC	CSVEQGAEAEQFF
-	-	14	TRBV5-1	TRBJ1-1	TGCGCCAGCAGCGAAGAGGTCGGGTTAACTGAAGCTTTCTTT	CASSEEVGLTEAFF
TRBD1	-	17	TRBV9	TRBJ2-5	TGTGCCAGCAGCTCCCAGGCTGGACAGGGGGCTTTGGGGACCCAGTACTTC	CASSSQAGQGALGTQYF
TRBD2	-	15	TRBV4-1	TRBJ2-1	TGCGCCAGCAGCCCCCAGGGACTAGCGGGGAATGAGCAGTTCTTC	CASSPQGLAGNEQFF
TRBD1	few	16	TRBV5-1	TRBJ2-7	TGCGCCAGCAGAGGGACAGGGGGTAGTATATCGCGGGAGCAGTACTTC	CASRGTGGSISREQYF
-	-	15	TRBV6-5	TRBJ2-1	TGTGCCAGCTGCGACAGGCAGTGGGGTCACAATGAGCAGTTCTTC	CASCDRQWGHNEQFF
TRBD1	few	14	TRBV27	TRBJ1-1	TGTGCCAGCAGTCCGGACAGGTCGAACACTGAAGCTTTCTTT	CASSPDRSNTEAFF
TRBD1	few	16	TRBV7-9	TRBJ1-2	TGTGCCAGCAGCTCGTCCGGGACAGGGAACCCCTATGGCTACACCTTC	CASSSSGTGNPYGYTF
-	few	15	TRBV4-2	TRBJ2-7	TGTGCCAGCAGCCAAGATGCCGCAGGCCCCTACGAGCAGTACTTC	CASSQDAAGPYEQYF
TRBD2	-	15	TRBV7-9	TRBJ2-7	TGTGCCAGCAGCCCCCAGCGGGGGGGCCACTACGAGCAGTACTTC	CASSPQRGGHYEQYF
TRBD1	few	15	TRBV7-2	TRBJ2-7	TGTGCCAGCAGCTTAGCGCTGGGACAGGGCTACGAGCAGTACTTC	CASSLALGQGYEQYF
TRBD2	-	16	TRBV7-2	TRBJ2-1	TGTGCCAGCAGCTTTCGTGGACTAGCGGGAGGGAATGAGCAGTTCTTC	CASSFRGLAGGNEQFF
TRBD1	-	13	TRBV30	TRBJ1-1	TGTGCCTGGAGTTCGACAGGGGGCACTGAAGCTTTCTTT	CAWSSTGGTEAFF
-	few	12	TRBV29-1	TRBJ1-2	TGCAGCGTTGAAAAACAGGACTATGGCTACACCTTC	CSVEKQDYGYTF
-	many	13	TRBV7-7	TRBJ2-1	TGTGCTAGCAGCTTAGGCGGTACCAATGAGCAGTTCTTC	CASSLGGTNEQFF
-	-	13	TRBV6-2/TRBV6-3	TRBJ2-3	TGTGCCAGCAGTTACCAGGTCCGAGATACGCAGTATTTT	CASSYQVRDTQYF
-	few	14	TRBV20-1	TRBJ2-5	TGCAGTGCTCCTTCGCAGGGGTGGCAAGAGACCCAGTACTTC	CSAPSQGWQETQYF
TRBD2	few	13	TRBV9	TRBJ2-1	TGTGCCAGCAGCGTTGGCCTAGCGGGTGAGCAGTTCTTC	CASSVGLAGEQFF